These 28 T cell receptor beta chains share one sample of origin, sequenced in a study of T-cell memory formation after mild COVID-19. TCRdb re-called the 5' RACE reads with MiXCR, one entry per CDR3 protein. This table has a few hundred thousand distinct CDR3 sequences, roughly 15% appearing once. Material: PBMCs or a T cell subset sorted from them (not recorded which). These receptors originate from a man younger than 30 who had mild COVID-19 (a few samples of this study predate the infection). Cell type and time point are not known.

This chain links TRBV7-6 with TRBJ2-3, with D possibly TRBD2 on 6 matching bases. V lost 5 bases, J lost 1 base, and 13 bases lay in between. Germline CDR1 is SGHVS and CDR2 is FNYEAQ. This CDR3 has 15 amino acids. The CDR3 bases are TGTGCCAGCAGCCAGAGGGACTCTTGCACAGATACGCAGTATTTT. Protein sequence: CASSQRDSCTDTQYF.

This clonotype occurred many times. The V gene is TRBV29-1, the J gene TRBJ1-1, with D possibly being TRBD1 (6 bases). The CDR3 loop spans 14 amino acids. Germline CDR1 and CDR2: SQVTM and ANQGSEA. V was cut by 7 bases and J by 1 base, with 16 bases left in between. The CDR3 coding sequence is TGCAGCGCAATAGGGGGACAACCGAACACTGAAGCTTTCTTT. Encoded protein: CSAIGGQPNTEAFF. Based on the CDR3 plus reference TRBV29-1 and TRBJ1-1, the full variable domain is SAVISQKPSRDICQRGTSLTIQCQVDSQVTMMFWYRQQPGQSLTLIATANQGSEATYESGFVIDKFPISRPNLTFSTLTVSNMSPEDSSIYLCSAIGGQPNTEAFFGQGTRLTVV.

This clonotype was detected only a few times. The rearrangement uses TRBV7-2 and TRBJ2-3; 7 bases are a match to TRBD2. CDR1 and CDR2 from the germline V gene are SGHTA and FQGNSA. J lost 7 bases, V lost 1 base, and 5 bases had no gene match. The CDR3 has 14 residues. The CDR3 spells CASSLEGSGYTQYF. CDR3 sequence (DNA): TGTGCCAGCAGCTTAGAGGGTAGCGGGTATACGCAGTATTTT.

CDR3 in amino acids: CASSLQGAGYTF. CDR3 DNA: TGTGCCAGCAGCTTACAGGGGGCCGGCTACACCTTC. V and J are TRBV7-3 and TRBJ1-2, with 8 bases fitting TRBD1. The CDR3 totals 12 residues. Trimming at V came to 2 bases and at J to 8 bases, leaving 1 base not matched to a gene. Germline V lookup: CDR1 SGHTA, CDR2 FQGTGA. Full variable domain (missing parts from reference TRBV7-3 and TRBJ1-2): GAGVSQTPSNKVTEKGKYVELRCDPISGHTALYWYRQSLGQGPEFLIYFQGTGAADDSGLPNDRFFAVRPEGSVSTLKIQRTERGDSAVYLCASSLQGAGYTFGSGTRLTVV.

This clonotype was counted many times. The chain has TRBV4-3 and TRBJ1-5, with 7 positions matching TRBD1. V lost 1 base and J lost 4; bases outside the gene matches: 4. Germline loops: CDR1 LGHNA, CDR2 YSLEER. The CDR3 is 15 residues long. The CDR3 sequence is CASSQGTGVNQPQHF. Here the CDR3 DNA reads TGCGCCAGCAGCCAAGGTACAGGGGTTAATCAGCCCCAGCATTTT.

A few counts support this clonotype. The chain carries TRBV25-1 and TRBJ1-5, with D tentatively TRBD1 (5 bases). CDR3 length: 13 residues. Germline V gives CDR1 MGHDK, CDR2 SYGVNS. Trimming stripped 5 bases from V and 6 bases from J, with 11 bases between. CDR3 protein: CASSWGKAQPQHF. The DNA of the CDR3 is TGTGCCAGCAGTTGGGGGAAGGCTCAGCCCCAGCATTTT.

The J gene is TRBJ2-7, the V gene TRBV5-1; D unresolved. The CDR3 loop spans 14 amino acids. V lost 1 base to trimming and J lost 0 bases, with 8 bases between them. Looked up from germline, CDR1 is SGHRS and CDR2 is YFSETQ. The CDR3 nucleotides are TGCGCCAGCAGCTTGAAGGATAGCTCCTACGAGCAGTACTTC. Amino acids: CASSLKDSSYEQYF.

This clonotype was detected ten times or more. This sequence joins TRBV5-1 and TRBJ2-5; D is undetermined. The CDR3 is 14 residues long. V was clipped by 1 base and J by 1 base, with 8 bases between them. From germline, CDR1 is SGHRS and CDR2 YFSETQ. CDR3 in amino acids: CASSLSSVQETQYF. In DNA, the CDR3 is TGCGCCAGCAGCTTGAGTTCTGTCCAAGAGACCCAGTACTTC.

The chain couples TRBV9 to TRBJ2-1; D gene ambiguous. This CDR3 is 12 amino acids long. Germline V lookup: CDR1 SGDLS, CDR2 YYNGEE. Trimming left V 4 bases short and J 6 bases short, with 8 bases between. This CDR3 reads CASSPLSNEQFF. CDR3 in DNA: TGTGCCAGCAGCCCCCTGAGCAATGAGCAGTTCTTC.

The chain employs TRBV7-9 and TRBJ2-5; D gene uncertain. The CDR3 has 14 residues. V lost 2 bases to trimming and J lost 2 bases, with 9 bases between them. Germline assignment: CDR1 SEHNR and CDR2 FQNEAQ (reference sequence). The CDR3 here is CASSLYWDQETQYF. The CDR3 DNA follows: TGTGCCAGCAGCTTATACTGGGATCAAGAGACCCAGTACTTC.

The gene calls are TRBV7-9 and TRBJ1-2; 9 bases are a match to TRBD1. Germline lookup yields CDR1 SEHNR and CDR2 FQNEAQ (reference sequence). With 6 bases clipped from V and 7 bases from J, the junction kept 6 bases outside the gene matches. The CDR3 has 13 amino acids. CDR3 nucleotides: TGTGCCAGCAGGGAACAGGGGGCGCGTGGCTACACCTTC. This codes for CASREQGARGYTF.

This clonotype was seen a handful of times. One end of the junction is discordant with germline, which a read error may explain. This chain connects TRBV7-8 to TRBJ2-1; the D gene is possibly TRBD2 (5 bases). The CDR3 is made up of 12 amino acids. CDR1 and CDR2 from the germline V gene are SGHVS and FQNEAQ. The CDR3 protein is CASSSTQDFGVF. The CDR3, as DNA: TGTGCCAGCAGCTCAACCCAGGACTTTGGTGTCTTC.

A few counts support this clonotype. V and J are TRBV7-2 and TRBJ2-1; the match to TRBD2 covers 10 bases. J lost 3 bases, V lost 0 bases, and 17 bases had no gene match. This CDR3 has 21 amino acids. Germline V CDR1 and CDR2: SGHTA, FQGNSA. For the CDR3, the DNA is TGTGCCAGCAGCTTAGCGCTAGCGGGGGCCGACCTATACTCAGACTACAATGAGCAGTTCTTC. This encodes CASSLALAGADLYSDYNEQFF.

This clonotype has only a few counts. V is TRBV30 and J is TRBJ2-1, with D perhaps TRBD2 (6 bases). Trimming removed 3 bases from V and 7 bases from J, with 19 bases in between. Germline V gives CDR1 GTSNPN, CDR2 SVGIG (reference sequence). This CDR3 has 15 residues. Here the CDR3 reads CAWRWGLHERNEQFF. The CDR3 DNA sequence: TGTGCCTGGAGGTGGGGACTCCATGAGAGAAATGAGCAGTTCTTC. The variable domain in full, with the rest retrieved from reference TRBV30 and TRBJ2-1, is SQTIHQWPATLVQPVGSPLSLECTVEGTSNPNLYWYRQAAGRGLQLLFYSVGIGQISSEVPQNLSASRPQDRQFILSSKKLLLSDSGFYLCAWRWGLHERNEQFFGPGTRLTVL.

The chain couples TRBV12-3 or TRBV12-4 to TRBJ2-5; 8 positions agree with TRBD1. The CDR3 covers 15 residues. J was trimmed by 2 bases and V by 5 bases; bases with no gene match: 7. CDR3 coding DNA: TGTGCCAGCAGTCCCGAGGACAGGGAACAAGAGACCCAGTACTTC. Its protein product is CASSPEDREQETQYF.

At least ten counts were recorded for this clonotype. The chain joins TRBV20-1 to TRBJ2-3; 11 nucleotides line up with TRBD2. With 6 bases clipped from V and 0 bases from J, the junction kept 8 bases outside the gene matches. This CDR3 region has 16 residues. The germline CDR1 and CDR2 sequences are DFQATT and SNEGSKA (reference sequence). The CDR3 region is CSAGTSGYFSTDTQYF. The CDR3, as DNA: TGCAGTGCCGGGACTAGCGGATACTTTAGCACAGATACGCAGTATTTT.

This clonotype was picked up a small number of times. The CDR3 nucleotides are TGTGCCAGCAGCTTCCGGGACAGGAGCACAGATACGCAGTATTTT. Its translation: CASSFRDRSTDTQYF. This chain uses TRBV7-9 with TRBJ2-3; TRBD1 matches at 8 bases. The germline gives CDR1 SEHNR, CDR2 FQNEAQ (reference sequence). V lost 3 bases to trimming and J lost 0 bases; unmatched junction nucleotides: 2. This CDR3 region has 15 residues.

This clonotype was counted only a few times. This chain joins TRBV9 and TRBJ2-1, with D possibly being TRBD2 (5 bases). Trimming shortened V by 0 bases and J by 0 bases, and 7 bases separated the two germline ends. The CDR3 is made up of 15 amino acids. CDR1 is SGDLS and CDR2 is YYNGEE in the germline V gene. CDR3 bases: TGTGCCAGCAGCGTAGTCGGGGACTCCTACAATGAGCAGTTCTTC. This sequence encodes CASSVVGDSYNEQFF.

CDR3 loop: CASSFEFGSGIQETQYF. The CDR3 nucleotides read TGTGCCAGCAGTTTCGAGTTTGGTAGCGGGATTCAAGAGACCCAGTACTTC. The chain employs TRBV12-3 or TRBV12-4 and TRBJ2-5; 8 bases align to TRBD2. The CDR3 contains 17 residues. The trim removed 3 bases at V and 2 bases at J, leaving 11 bases unmatched.

The CDR3 DNA follows: TGTGCCAGCAGCAAAAGACTAGCGGGGGCAACAGATACGCAGTATTTT. Amino acids: CASSKRLAGATDTQYF. The chain is built from TRBV7-9 and TRBJ2-3; 12 bases match TRBD2. This CDR3 is built from 16 residues. The germline CDR1 and CDR2 sequences are SEHNR and FQNEAQ (reference sequence). The V segment lost 5 bases and the J segment 3 bases; nucleotides outside the gene matches: 6.

The chain combines TRBV29-1 with TRBJ2-7; D gene unclear. The CDR3 has 11 amino acids. V was clipped by 3 bases and J by 3 bases, with 6 bases between them. In germline, CDR1 is SQVTM, CDR2 ANQGSEA. The CDR3 DNA follows: TGCAGCGTTGACAAGGGCTACGAGCAGTACTTC. Translation: CSVDKGYEQYF.

The CDR3 here is CASSVPEANEKLFF. CDR3 nucleotides: TGTGCCAGCAGTGTTCCTGAAGCAAATGAAAAACTGTTTTTT. The chain links TRBV6-1 to TRBJ1-4; D gene uncertain. Trimming shortened V by 4 bases and J by 5 bases, and 11 bases separated the two germline ends. CDR1 is MNHNS and CDR2 is SASEGT in the germline V gene. CDR3 length: 14 amino acids.

The chain has TRBV14 and TRBJ2-2; D uncertain. The length of the CDR3 is 14 residues. Per the germline V gene, CDR1 is SGHDN and CDR2 is FVKESK. Trimming stripped 1 base from V and 4 bases from J, with 7 bases between. CDR3: CASSQVSGTGELFF. For the CDR3, the DNA is TGTGCCAGCAGCCAAGTCTCGGGCACCGGGGAGCTGTTTTTT.

This clonotype was counted a few times. V usage is TRBV29-1 and J usage is TRBJ2-1, with D maybe TRBD2 (5 bases). V was clipped by 7 bases and J by 2 bases, with 15 bases between them. Germline CDR1 is SQVTM and CDR2 is ANQGSEA. This CDR3 has 14 residues. The CDR3 DNA follows: TGCAGCGGAGGAGAGGGCGCGACCTACAATGAGCAGTTCTTC. This translates into CSGGEGATYNEQFF.

The gene calls are TRBV6-1 and TRBJ2-2; D call uncertain. Between the trimmed V and J ends, which lost 4 bases and 3 bases, there was a span of 18 bases. Germline V gene lookup returns CDR1 MNHNS and CDR2 SASEGT. The length of the CDR3 is 17 residues. In DNA form, the CDR3 reads TGTGCCAGCAGTGGGAGCCCTAGGCAGGCGGACACCGGGGAGCTGTTTTTT. Translated: CASSGSPRQADTGELFF.

In this sample, this clonotype turned up a few times. The gene calls are TRBV5-1 and TRBJ2-2; either TRBD1 or TRBD2 may fit D (6 bases each). Trimming removed 6 bases from V and 2 bases from J, with 20 bases in between. This CDR3 comprises 17 residues. Germline V lookup: CDR1 SGHRS, CDR2 YFSETQ. Here the CDR3 reads CASNPGRGRFNTGELFF. The DNA for the CDR3 is TGCGCCAGCAACCCCGGACGGGGGCGTTTCAACACCGGGGAGCTGTTTTTT.

This clonotype has more than one count but fewer than ten. This chain links TRBV3-1 with TRBJ1-1, with D uncertain. Trimming stripped 4 bases from V and 2 bases from J, with 11 bases between. CDR1 is LGHDT, CDR2 YNNKEL, per germline (reference sequence). CDR3 length: 14 residues. Written as DNA, the CDR3 is TGTGCCAGCAGCCCGAGTGAGGCTAACACTGAAGCTTTCTTT. This translates into CASSPSEANTEAFF. Drawing the rest from reference TRBV3-1 and TRBJ1-1, the complete variable domain is DTAVSQTPKYLVTQMGNDKSIKCEQNLGHDTMYWYKQDSKKFLKIMFSYNNKELIINETVPNRFSPKSPDKAHLNLHINSLELGDSAVYFCASSPSEANTEAFFGQGTRLTVV.

This chain connects TRBV4-3 to TRBJ1-4, with D hard to call. The germline V gene has CDR1 LGHNA and CDR2 YSLEER. Trimming pared 0 bases from V and 0 bases from J, leaving 8 bases between. CDR3 length equals 16 residues. Here the CDR3 DNA reads TGCGCCAGCAGCCAAGAAGTAGGCACAACTAATGAAAAACTGTTTTTT. Translated, it gives CASSQEVGTTNEKLFF.